Presented here are 21 T cell receptor beta chains from one specimen sequenced in a study of shared clonotypes between healthy human individuals. This table comes from immunoSEQ multiplex PCR, and its TCRdb copy is limited to in-frame clones, with some not included. The sample holds around 2.5 million clones, 80% to 95% seen once. Sequenced material: naive CD4+ T cells from PBMCs. Subset described: CD45RA+ positively selected. Every receptor here comes from a man younger than 35 in good health. Some clones in this sample may be carry-over from other donors' samples.

About this clone: This same CDR3 is encoded by further DNA sequences in the sample. The CDR3 here is CASSRGTSVDYEQYF. CDR3 coding DNA: TGCGCCAGCAGCCGCGGGACTAGCGTAGACTACGAGCAGTACTTC. The rearrangement uses TRBV4-1 and TRBJ2-7, with 10 bases aligning to TRBD2. The CDR3 totals 15 residues. Germline lookup yields CDR1 MGHRA and CDR2 YSYEKL. The V segment lost 4 bases and the J segment 3 bases; nucleotides outside the gene matches: 6.

This rearrangement joins TRBV7-9 to TRBJ2-7; possible D gene TRBD1, 6 bases. V dropped 1 base and J dropped 2 bases, with 12 bases sitting between them. The CDR3 contains 15 residues. Germline lookup yields CDR1 SEHNR and CDR2 FQNEAQ (reference sequence). The chain's CDR3 is CASSLVQGFAYEQYF. For the CDR3, the DNA is TGTGCCAGCAGCTTAGTGCAGGGGTTCGCCTACGAGCAGTACTTC.

The table lists this clone with a few counts. The J gene is TRBJ1-1, the V gene TRBV7-9, with no clear D. Germline V gives CDR1 SEHNR, CDR2 FQNEAQ (reference sequence). The CDR3 is 15 amino acids. Deletions cut 1 base from V and 0 bases from J, with 9 bases between. CDR3 sequence (DNA): TGTGCCAGCAGCTTAGAGGGAAGCATGAACACTGAAGCTTTCTTT. It codes for CASSLEGSMNTEAFF.

The chain has TRBV7-2 and TRBJ2-7; D gene ambiguous. The CDR3 runs to 12 residues. V shed 5 bases and J shed 0 bases, with 5 bases lying between them. CDR1 is SGHTA and CDR2 is FQGNSA in the germline V gene. CDR3 protein: CASSTTSYEQYF. CDR3 bases: TGTGCCAGCAGCACAACCTCCTACGAGCAGTACTTC.

V and J are TRBV30 and TRBJ2-3; possible D gene TRBD1, 7 bases. The V and J ends lost 4 bases and 6 bases respectively, with 11 bases between them. The CDR3 has 12 residues. Germline CDR1 GTSNPN, CDR2 SVGIG (reference sequence). CDR3 residues: CAWKGAGDTQYF. CDR3 coding DNA: TGTGCCTGGAAGGGGGCGGGGGATACGCAGTATTTT.

This chain links TRBV30 with TRBJ1-2; D unclear. The ends were cut back, 4 bases at V and 8 bases at J, with 14 bases in the middle. The CDR3 is made up of 12 amino acids. Germline V gene sequence: CDR1 GTSNPN, CDR2 SVGIG (reference sequence). As DNA, the CDR3 is TGTGCCTGGACCGTGGACGGCAAGGGCTACACCTTC. Amino acid sequence: CAWTVDGKGYTF. Using reference TRBV30 and TRBJ1-2 for the parts outside the CDR3, the full variable domain is SQTIHQWPATLVQPVGSPLSLECTVEGTSNPNLYWYRQAAGRGLQLLFYSVGIGQISSEVPQNLSASRPQDRQFILSSKKLLLSDSGFYLCAWTVDGKGYTFGSGTRLTVV.

The rearrangement uses TRBV7-7 and TRBJ2-1; TRBD1 matches at 8 bases. Trimming at V came to 5 bases and at J to 7 bases, leaving 4 bases not matched to a gene. Germline V gene data show CDR1 as SSHAT and CDR2 as FNYEAQ (reference sequence). The CDR3 contains 13 residues. CDR3 nucleotide sequence: TGTGCCAGCAGCGTCGACAGGGGTAATGAGCAGTTCTTC. Amino acids: CASSVDRGNEQFF. Full variable domain (missing parts from reference TRBV7-7 and TRBJ2-1): GAGVSQSPRYKVTKRGQDVTLRCDPISSHATLYWYQQALGQGPEFLTYFNYEAQPDKSGLPSDRFSAERPEGSISTLTIQRTEQRDSAMYRCASSVDRGNEQFFGPGTRLTVL.

This chain links TRBV4-2 with TRBJ2-1; 8 bases agree with TRBD2. CDR3 length equals 14 residues. In germline, CDR1 is LGHNA, CDR2 YNFKEQ. The J segment lost 9 bases and the V segment lost 3 bases, leaving 7 bases of the junction unmatched. The CDR3 loop is CASSQAGGVGEQFF. The CDR3 DNA reads TGTGCCAGCAGCCAGGCGGGAGGTGTCGGTGAGCAGTTCTTC.

The J gene is TRBJ2-2, the V gene TRBV28; D may be TRBD1 (5 bases). The CDR3 loop spans 13 amino acids. V gave up 5 bases and J gave up 6 bases, with 10 bases separating them. From germline, CDR1 is MDHEN and CDR2 SYDVKM. CDR3 coding DNA: TGTGCCAGCAGTCCCAGGGTCCCCGGGGAGCTGTTTTTT. It yields the protein CASSPRVPGELFF.

This clone was detected once. The chain joins TRBV5-1 to TRBJ2-1; D is possibly TRBD1 (6 bases). CDR1 is SGHRS and CDR2 is YFSETQ in the germline V gene. This CDR3 is built from 17 residues. With 5 bases removed from V and 8 bases from J, the gap between germline ends came to 26 bases. CDR3 DNA sequence: TGCGCCAGCAGGGAGCGAGGGGGTCCCCCCGCGGTGGATGAGCAGTTCTTC. Translation gives CASRERGGPPAVDEQFF.

The chain couples TRBV19 to TRBJ2-5; D is ambiguous. This CDR3 has 12 amino acids. Germline lookup yields CDR1 LNHDA and CDR2 SQIVND (reference sequence). V lost 6 bases and J lost 5, with 10 bases in between. This CDR3 reads CASSARHETQYF. CDR3 sequence (DNA): TGTGCCAGTAGCGCAAGGCATGAGACCCAGTACTTC.

This clone came up once. In the same sample, other DNA sequences code for this CDR3. The J gene is TRBJ2-3, the V gene TRBV18; D may correspond to TRBD1 or TRBD2 (6 bases each). Germline V lookup: CDR1 KGHSH, CDR2 LQKENI. The CDR3 is made up of 14 amino acids. Deletions cut 3 bases from V and 4 bases from J, with 11 bases between. CDR3 bases: TGTGCCAGCTCACCGACCGGGGGCCCAGATACGCAGTATTTT. Translated: CASSPTGGPDTQYF.

The chain recombines TRBV14 with TRBJ2-1; the match to TRBD2 covers 11 bases. The CDR3 loop spans 18 amino acids. Germline V CDR1 and CDR2: SGHDN, FVKESK. V shed 4 bases, J shed 3 bases, and the junction held 11 bases outside the gene matches. CDR3 nucleotides: TGTGCCAGCAGCCCTCCTCTTAGCGGGAGGGCGATCTACAATGAGCAGTTCTTC. Residues: CASSPPLSGRAIYNEQFF.

This chain connects TRBV28 to TRBJ2-3, with TRBD1 identical over 7 bases. CDR3 length: 16 residues. Per germline, CDR1 MDHEN and CDR2 SYDVKM. Trimming cost V 3 bases and J 0 bases; bases outside gene matches: 6. CDR3 protein: CASSFLRQGSTDTQYF. CDR3 coding DNA: TGTGCCAGCAGTTTCCTCCGACAGGGTAGCACAGATACGCAGTATTTT. Together with reference TRBV28 and TRBJ2-3, the CDR3 gives the full variable domain: DVKVTQSSRYLVKRTGEKVFLECVQDMDHENMFWYRQDPGLGLRLIYFSYDVKMKEKGDIPEGYSVSREKKERFSLILESASTNQTSMYLCASSFLRQGSTDTQYFGPGTRLTVL.

This chain joins TRBV6-6 and TRBJ1-1, with no clear D. Between the trimmed V and J ends, which lost 4 bases and 4 bases, there was a span of 16 bases. Germline CDR1 MNHNY, CDR2 SVGAGI (reference sequence). The CDR3 spans 15 residues. The CDR3: CASSFLADLGTEAFF. The CDR3 nucleotides read TGTGCCAGCAGTTTTCTGGCAGACCTCGGCACTGAAGCTTTCTTT.

V gene TRBV30 combines with J gene TRBJ2-7; 7 bases align to TRBD1. After removal of 0 bases from V and 3 bases from J, the junction contained 8 bases not matched to a gene. This CDR3 spans 15 amino acids. The germline gives CDR1 GTSNPN, CDR2 SVGIG (reference sequence). CDR3 amino acids: CAWSVGQGGHYEQYF. CDR3 nucleotide sequence: TGTGCCTGGAGTGTAGGTCAAGGGGGCCACTACGAGCAGTACTTC.

Of note for this clone: Other DNA sequences in this sample translate to the same CDR3. The chain uses TRBV5-1 and TRBJ2-2, with TRBD2 matching over 11 bases. The junction had 1 base not matched to a gene; V was cut back by 5 bases and J by 4 bases. The CDR3 totals 14 residues. The V gene's germline CDR1 is SGHRS and CDR2 YFSETQ. CDR3 sequence reads: CASRLAGGTGELFF. The CDR3 DNA reads as TGCGCCAGCAGGCTAGCGGGAGGCACCGGGGAGCTGTTTTTT. Full variable domain (rest looked up from reference TRBV5-1 and TRBJ2-2): KAGVTQTPRYLIKTRGQQVTLSCSPISGHRSVSWYQQTPGQGLQFLFEYFSETQRNKGNFPGRFSGRQFSNSRSEMNVSTLELGDSALYLCASRLAGGTGELFFGEGSRLTVL.

The V call is TRBV6-1, the J call TRBJ1-4; D is undetermined. Between the trimmed V and J ends, which lost 0 bases and 2 bases, there was a span of 7 bases. This CDR3 region has 15 residues. Looked up from germline, CDR1 is MNHNS and CDR2 is SASEGT. The CDR3 here is CASSEAYVTNEKLFF. Written as DNA, the CDR3 is TGTGCCAGCAGTGAAGCGTATGTCACTAATGAAAAACTGTTTTTT.

CDR3 coding DNA: TGTGCCAGCAGAGGGGCCAAGCGCGAGCAGTACTTC. Translating gives CASRGAKREQYF. V usage is TRBV27 and J usage is TRBJ2-7, with D possibly matching TRBD1 (5 bases). V lost 6 bases and J lost 6, with 12 bases in between. Per germline, CDR1 MNHEY and CDR2 SMNVEV (reference sequence). The CDR3 is 12 residues long.

This clone was found a few times. The chain links TRBV6-5 to TRBJ1-1; a possible D gene is TRBD1 (5 bases). The CDR3 contains 14 residues. CDR1 and CDR2 from the germline V gene are MNHEY and SVGAGI. V gave up 6 bases and J gave up 2 bases, with 13 bases separating them. The CDR3 reads CASSVGGANTEAFF. The CDR3 bases are TGTGCCAGCAGCGTGGGGGGAGCTAACACTGAAGCTTTCTTT.

V is TRBV28 and J is TRBJ2-1; no clear D. The CDR3 contains 14 residues. The V and J ends lost 6 bases and 11 bases respectively, with 20 bases between them. Germline CDR1 reads MDHEN; CDR2 reads SYDVKM. CDR3 sequence: CASSAVGSRVKQFF. The CDR3 DNA sequence: TGTGCCAGCAGCGCCGTTGGGTCAAGGGTTAAGCAGTTCTTC.